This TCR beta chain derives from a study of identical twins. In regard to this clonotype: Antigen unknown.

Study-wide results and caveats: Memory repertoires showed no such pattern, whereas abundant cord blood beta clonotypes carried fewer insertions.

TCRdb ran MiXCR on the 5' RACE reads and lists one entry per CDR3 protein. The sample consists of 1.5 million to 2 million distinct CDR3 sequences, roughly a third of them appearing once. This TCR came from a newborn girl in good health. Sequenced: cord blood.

The CDR3 reads CSVSSYSNQPQHF. For the CDR3, the DNA is TGCAGTGTGAGCAGCTATAGCAATCAGCCCCAGCATTTT. The chain employs TRBV20-1 and TRBJ1-5; no reliable D call. V lost 7 bases and J 0 bases, leaving 10 bases between the germline ends. Per germline, CDR1 DFQATT and CDR2 SNEGSKA (reference sequence). CDR3 length: 13 residues.